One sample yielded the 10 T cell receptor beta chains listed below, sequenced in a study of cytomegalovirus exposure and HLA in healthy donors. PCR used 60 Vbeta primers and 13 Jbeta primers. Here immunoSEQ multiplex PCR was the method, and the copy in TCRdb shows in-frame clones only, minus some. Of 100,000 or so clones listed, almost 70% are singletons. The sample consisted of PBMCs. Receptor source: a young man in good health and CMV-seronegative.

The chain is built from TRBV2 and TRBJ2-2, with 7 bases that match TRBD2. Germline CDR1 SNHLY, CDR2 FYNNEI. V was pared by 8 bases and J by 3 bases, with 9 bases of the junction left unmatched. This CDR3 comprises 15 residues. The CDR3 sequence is CASARLSGYTGELFF. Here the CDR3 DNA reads TGTGCCAGCGCCAGACTTAGCGGGTACACCGGGGAGCTGTTTTTT.

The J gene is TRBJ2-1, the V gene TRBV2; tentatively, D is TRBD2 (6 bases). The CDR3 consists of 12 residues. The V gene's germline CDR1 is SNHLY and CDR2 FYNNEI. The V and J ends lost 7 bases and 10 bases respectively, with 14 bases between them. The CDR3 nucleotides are TGTGCCAGCACTCGGGAGACTAGGGAGCAGTTCTTC. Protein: CASTRETREQFF.

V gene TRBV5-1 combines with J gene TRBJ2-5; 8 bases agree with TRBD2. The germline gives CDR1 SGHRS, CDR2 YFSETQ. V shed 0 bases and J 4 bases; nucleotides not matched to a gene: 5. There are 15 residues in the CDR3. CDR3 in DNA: TGCGCCAGCAGCTTGGTGGCGGGAGGCCCAGAGACCCAGTACTTC. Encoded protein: CASSLVAGGPETQYF.

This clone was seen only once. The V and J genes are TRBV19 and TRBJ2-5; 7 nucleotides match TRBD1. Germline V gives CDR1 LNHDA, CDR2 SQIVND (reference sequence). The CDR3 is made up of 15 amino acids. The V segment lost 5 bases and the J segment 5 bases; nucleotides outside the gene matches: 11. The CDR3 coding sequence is TGTGCCAGTAGTTCGGTGAGGGGGCCGTTGGAGACCCAGTACTTC. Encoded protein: CASSSVRGPLETQYF.

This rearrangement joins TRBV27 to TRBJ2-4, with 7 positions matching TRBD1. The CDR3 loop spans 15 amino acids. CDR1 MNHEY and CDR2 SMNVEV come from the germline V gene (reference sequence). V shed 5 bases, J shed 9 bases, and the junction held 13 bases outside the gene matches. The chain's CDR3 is CASSRTTGRFSIQYF. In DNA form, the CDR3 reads TGTGCCAGCAGTAGAACGACAGGGCGTTTTAGCATTCAGTACTTC.

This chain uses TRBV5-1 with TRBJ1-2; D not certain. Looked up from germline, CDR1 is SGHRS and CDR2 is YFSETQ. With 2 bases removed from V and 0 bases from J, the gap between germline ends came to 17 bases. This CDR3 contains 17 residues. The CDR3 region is CASSLIRGPGTNYGYTF. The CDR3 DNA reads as TGCGCCAGCAGCTTAATTCGCGGGCCAGGAACTAACTATGGCTACACCTTC.

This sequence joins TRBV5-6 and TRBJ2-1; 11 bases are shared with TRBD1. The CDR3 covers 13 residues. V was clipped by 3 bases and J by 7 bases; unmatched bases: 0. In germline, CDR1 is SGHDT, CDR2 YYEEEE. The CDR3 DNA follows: TGTGCCAGCAGCTGGGACAGGGGGAATGAGCAGTTCTTC. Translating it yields CASSWDRGNEQFF.

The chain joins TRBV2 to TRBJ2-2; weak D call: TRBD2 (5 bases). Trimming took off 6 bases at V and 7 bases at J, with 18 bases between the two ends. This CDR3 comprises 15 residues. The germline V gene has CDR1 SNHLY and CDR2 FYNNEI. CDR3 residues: CASSVTWRPGGELFF. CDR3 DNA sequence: TGTGCCAGCAGCGTTACCTGGAGGCCCGGCGGGGAGCTGTTTTTT. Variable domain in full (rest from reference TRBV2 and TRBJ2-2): EPEVTQTPSHQVTQMGQEVILRCVPISNHLYFYWYRQILGQKVEFLVSFYNNEISEKSEIFDDQFSVERPDGSNFTLKIRSTKLEDSAMYFCASSVTWRPGGELFFGEGSRLTVL.

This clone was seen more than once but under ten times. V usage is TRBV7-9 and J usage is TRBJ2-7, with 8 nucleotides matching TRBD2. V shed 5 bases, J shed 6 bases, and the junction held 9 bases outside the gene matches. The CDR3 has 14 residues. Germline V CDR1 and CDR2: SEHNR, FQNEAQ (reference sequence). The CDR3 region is CASSLIRGGTEQYF. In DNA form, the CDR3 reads TGTGCCAGCAGCCTTATCCGGGGGGGAACCGAGCAGTACTTC.

CDR3 nucleotides: TGTGCCAGCAGCGTAGGTCAGGGGGTAGGTGGTGAAAAACTGTTTTTT. Translating gives CASSVGQGVGGEKLFF. This sequence joins TRBV9 and TRBJ1-4, with TRBD1 matching 7 bases. This CDR3 is 16 amino acids long. CDR1 is SGDLS, CDR2 YYNGEE, per germline. V lost 0 bases to trimming and J lost 7 bases; unmatched junction nucleotides: 9. Complete variable domain (other parts from reference TRBV9 and TRBJ1-4): DSGVTQTPKHLITATGQRVTLRCSPRSGDLSVYWYQQSLDQGLQFLIQYYNGEERAKGNILERFSAQQFPDLHSELNLSSLELGDSALYFCASSVGQGVGGEKLFFGSGTQLSVL.